The TCR beta chain under discussion was sequenced for a study of blood T cell repertoires in COVID-19. Study information: Sources were T cells, B-cell-depleted T cells, or PBMCs; the material itself was cDNA or gDNA.

This clone showed up just once. The V gene's germline CDR1 is MDHEN and CDR2 SYDVKM. With 7 bases removed from V and 3 bases from J, the gap between germline ends came to 18 bases. The CDR3 spans 15 residues. In the authors' methods: Researchers report that nucleated cell counts were estimated from reference gene primer amplification. Clones were sequenced by immunoSEQ multiplex PCR, and TCRdb holds only the in-frame ones, with some missing. V and J calls and clone size are those listed in that table; D and trimming were worked out from the DNA. The sample lists roughly 350,000 clones; roughly 90% were seen once. In assigning cohorts, the study relied on participant-reported clinical history.

The sequenced sample consisted of PBMCs or T cells enriched from blood (not recorded which). The sequence derives from a woman younger than 45 who had recovered from COVID-19. The chain couples TRBV28 to TRBJ2-5; TRBD2 is a possible D gene (6 bases). CDR3: CASKTRLMLKETQYF. Written as DNA, the CDR3 is TGTGCCAGCAAGACTAGGCTGATGCTTAAAGAGACCCAGTACTTC. Variable domain in full (rest from reference TRBV28 and TRBJ2-5): DVKVTQSSRYLVKRTGEKVFLECVQDMDHENMFWYRQDPGLGLRLIYFSYDVKMKEKGDIPEGYSVSREKKERFSLILESASTNQTSMYLCASKTRLMLKETQYFGPGTRLLVL.